This entry lists 32 T cell receptor beta chains sequenced from one sample in a study of CD8 T cells in Susac syndrome. Random hexamers served to reverse transcribe roughly 0.45 to 1 ug RNA. TCRdb re-called the immunoSEQ multiplex PCR reads through MiXCR, storing one row per CDR3 protein. The sample consists of roughly 250,000 distinct CDR3 sequences, around 96% of them appearing once. The specimen sequenced was CD4+ T cells from PBMCs. The source is a human donor with Susac syndrome.

The chain uses TRBV6-1 and TRBJ1-1; 7 positions match TRBD1. The J segment lost 0 bases and the V segment lost 5 bases, leaving 3 bases of the junction unmatched. CDR3 length: 14 residues. In germline, CDR1 is MNHNS, CDR2 SASEGT. The CDR3 is CASSKTGLNTEAFF. In nucleotides, the CDR3 is TGTGCCAGCAGTAAGACAGGGCTGAACACTGAAGCTTTCTTT.

V and J are TRBV25-1 and TRBJ1-4, with D possibly matching TRBD1 (6 bases). This CDR3 contains 14 residues. Germline V gives CDR1 MGHDK, CDR2 SYGVNS. The V end lost 5 bases, the J end lost 8 bases, and 15 bases lay between the germline ends. The CDR3 DNA reads as TGTGCCAGCAGTACGACAGGATGGGTCGAAAAACTGTTTTTT. Translation gives CASSTTGWVEKLFF.

V and J are TRBV7-2 and TRBJ2-1; TRBD2 is a possible D gene (5 bases). This CDR3 comprises 14 residues. V was clipped by 5 bases and J by 0 bases, with 8 bases between them. CDR1 and CDR2 (germline): SGHTA, FQGNSA. The CDR3 sequence is CASSRTVSYNEQFF. In DNA, the CDR3 is TGTGCCAGCAGCCGGACTGTCTCCTACAATGAGCAGTTCTTC.

The rearrangement joins TRBV27 to TRBJ1-2; 9 bases are a match to TRBD1. Germline V gene data show CDR1 as MNHEY and CDR2 as SMNVEV (reference sequence). This CDR3 comprises 16 residues. Trimming removed 2 bases from V and 2 bases from J; junction bases left unmatched: 6. CDR3 sequence (DNA): TGTGCCAGCAGTTTAGCTGTACAGGGGGCGAACTATGGCTACACCTTC. This encodes CASSLAVQGANYGYTF.

V usage is TRBV20-1 and J usage is TRBJ2-1; 10 bases are shared with TRBD2. This CDR3 spans 14 amino acids. Germline-derived CDR1 and CDR2 are DFQATT and SNEGSKA (reference sequence). V was clipped by 5 bases and J by 4 bases; unmatched bases: 5. The CDR3 here is CSAHTSGAYNEQFF. CDR3 in DNA: TGCAGTGCTCACACTAGCGGGGCTTACAATGAGCAGTTCTTC.

This rearrangement joins TRBV11-2 to TRBJ2-4; 8 bases align to TRBD1. This CDR3 contains 14 residues. Germline V gene data show CDR1 as SGHAT and CDR2 as FQNNGV. J gave up 6 bases and V 5 bases, and 6 bases lay outside the gene matches. The CDR3 sequence: CASSPGTGRNIQYF. The CDR3 DNA follows: TGTGCCAGCAGCCCGGGGACAGGCCGAAACATTCAGTACTTC.

V usage is TRBV25-1 and J usage is TRBJ1-2; D remains unclear. Germline V CDR1 and CDR2: MGHDK, SYGVNS. Trimming pared 5 bases from V and 4 bases from J, leaving 8 bases between. CDR3 size: 12 residues. This CDR3 is CASSHSFYGYTF. The CDR3 DNA reads as TGTGCCAGCAGTCACAGTTTCTATGGCTACACCTTC.

The V and J genes are TRBV4-1 and TRBJ2-3; D uncertain. This CDR3 is 13 amino acids long. Per the germline V gene, CDR1 is MGHRA and CDR2 is YSYEKL. Trimming took off 2 bases at V and 5 bases at J, with 8 bases between the two ends. In DNA form, the CDR3 reads TGCGCCAGCAGCCAAAACTGGGGAGATACGCAGTATTTT. Its translation: CASSQNWGDTQYF.

As DNA, the CDR3 is TGCAGTGCTAGTGAAGGCTATGGCTACACCTTC. Protein: CSASEGYGYTF. V gene TRBV20-1 combines with J gene TRBJ1-2, with unresolved D. V was cut by 3 bases and J by 4 bases, with 6 bases left in between. The CDR3 contains 11 residues. The germline CDR1 and CDR2 sequences are DFQATT and SNEGSKA (reference sequence).

As DNA, the CDR3 is TGTAGCGCCGACCTCCGGGGGAACTATGGCTACACCTTC. Translated, it gives CSADLRGNYGYTF. The rearrangement joins TRBV30 to TRBJ1-2, with TRBD1 as a possible D gene (5 bases). The CDR3 is made up of 13 amino acids. The germline V gene has CDR1 GTSNPN and CDR2 SVGIG (reference sequence).

This clonotype was detected once. V gene TRBV9 combines with J gene TRBJ1-2, with D tentatively TRBD1 (5 bases). The CDR3 has 14 amino acids. V was pared by 0 bases and J by 4 bases, with 10 bases between. The germline V gene encodes CDR1 SGDLS and CDR2 YYNGEE. CDR3: CASSVVGTSYGYTF. Here the CDR3 DNA reads TGTGCCAGCAGCGTAGTCGGGACGTCCTATGGCTACACCTTC. Full variable domain (missing parts from reference TRBV9 and TRBJ1-2): DSGVTQTPKHLITATGQRVTLRCSPRSGDLSVYWYQQSLDQGLQFLIQYYNGEERAKGNILERFSAQQFPDLHSELNLSSLELGDSALYFCASSVVGTSYGYTFGSGTRLTVV.

The J gene is TRBJ2-5, the V gene TRBV7-6; D is unclear. Germline V gives CDR1 SGHVS, CDR2 FNYEAQ. This CDR3 is 15 amino acids long. V lost 0 bases and J lost 5, with 13 bases in between. Here the CDR3 reads CASSLATSSRETQYF. CDR3 sequence (DNA): TGTGCCAGCAGCTTAGCCACTTCTTCTCGGGAGACCCAGTACTTC. Using reference TRBV7-6 and TRBJ2-5 for the parts outside the CDR3, the full variable domain is GAGVSQSPRYKVTKRGQDVALRCDPISGHVSLYWYRQALGQGPEFLTYFNYEAQQDKSGLPNDRFSAERPEGSISTLTIQRTEQRDSAMYRCASSLATSSRETQYFGPGTRLLVL.

In regard to this clonotype: The junction shows a germline mismatch at one end, possibly a read error. The chain joins TRBV20-1 to TRBJ1-1; 7 bases agree with TRBD1. The CDR3 is 15 residues long. Germline-derived CDR1 and CDR2 are DFQATT and SNEGSKA (reference sequence). The CDR3 is CRARAPQGGNTEAFF. The CDR3 DNA reads as TGCAGAGCTAGAGCGCCCCAGGGGGGAAACACTGAAGCTTTCTTT.

The CDR3 bases are TGCAGCGTTGGTGTAGGGCAGAAAGAGACCCAGTACTTC. Amino acid sequence: CSVGVGQKETQYF. The V call is TRBV29-1, the J call TRBJ2-5; D remains unclear. The CDR3 sequence is 13 residues long. V lost 4 bases, J lost 3 bases, and 12 bases lay in between. The germline gives CDR1 SQVTM, CDR2 ANQGSEA.

A remark on this clonotype: A read error may account for a junction end that differs from germline. This chain joins TRBV7-7 and TRBJ2-1, with TRBD2 matching over 9 bases. Germline CDR1 SSHAT, CDR2 FNYEAQ (reference sequence). The length of the CDR3 is 15 residues. The CDR3 DNA is TGTGCTAGCAGCTTTAAAGCGGGGGGCGGGAATGAGCAGTTCTTC. This gives the protein CASSFKAGGGNEQFF.

V usage is TRBV4-1 and J usage is TRBJ2-3, with 9 bases fitting TRBD1. Germline loops: CDR1 MGHRA, CDR2 YSYEKL. The CDR3 is made up of 19 amino acids. The ends lost 2 bases at V and 3 bases at J; junction bases unmatched: 15. The CDR3 coding sequence is TGCGCCAGCAGCCAATCTGAACTAGGACAGGGGAGAAGGACAGATACGCAGTATTTT. Protein sequence: CASSQSELGQGRRTDTQYF.

The V call is TRBV7-9, the J call TRBJ2-7, with a weak D call TRBD2 (6 bases). Trimming shortened V by 4 bases and J by 4 bases, and 14 bases separated the two germline ends. The CDR3 covers 14 residues. Looked up from germline, CDR1 is SEHNR and CDR2 is FQNEAQ (reference sequence). CDR3 protein: CASSSRGTSYEQYF. CDR3 nucleotides: TGTGCCAGCAGCTCACGAGGGACTTCTTACGAGCAGTACTTC.

This chain connects TRBV29-1 to TRBJ2-2, with 9 nucleotides matching TRBD1. V lost 4 bases and J lost 7; bases outside the gene matches: 4. The length of the CDR3 is 13 residues. Germline lookup yields CDR1 SQVTM and CDR2 ANQGSEA. The CDR3 here is CSVGDRANGELFF. The CDR3 nucleotides are TGCAGCGTTGGGGACAGGGCAAACGGGGAGCTGTTTTTT.

The rearrangement joins TRBV5-1 to TRBJ2-1; TRBD2 might be the D (6 bases). The V end lost 7 bases, the J end lost 1 base, and 21 bases lay between the germline ends. CDR3 length: 17 amino acids. CDR1 and CDR2 from the germline V gene are SGHRS and YFSETQ. The CDR3: CASGRLGAGRSYNEQFF. CDR3 nucleotide sequence: TGCGCCAGCGGCCGCCTCGGAGCGGGTCGTTCCTACAATGAGCAGTTCTTC.

The rearrangement links TRBV3-1 to TRBJ1-1; D is uncertain. The V end was cut by 2 bases, the J end by 6 bases, with 13 bases between. The CDR3 covers 14 residues. CDR1 LGHDT and CDR2 YNNKEL come from the germline V gene (reference sequence). The CDR3 coding sequence is TGTGCCAGCAGCCAAAATCACGGGATCGCTGAAGCTTTCTTT. Residues: CASSQNHGIAEAFF.

The sample holds a few counts of this clonotype. CDR3 sequence: CSADVKVETQYF. The DNA of the CDR3 is TGCAGCGCAGACGTTAAAGTGGAGACCCAGTACTTC. The V and J genes are TRBV29-1 and TRBJ2-5; D remains ambiguous. CDR1 is SQVTM and CDR2 is ANQGSEA in the germline V gene. Trimming removed 7 bases from V and 5 bases from J, with 14 bases in between. The CDR3 runs to 12 residues.

The gene calls are TRBV25-1 and TRBJ2-2, with D tentatively TRBD1 or TRBD2 (5 bases each). The CDR3 loop spans 13 amino acids. Germline loops: CDR1 MGHDK, CDR2 SYGVNS. Trimming cost V 4 bases and J 11 bases, with 14 bases left between them. CDR3 residues: CASSVPGPGELFF. Written as DNA, the CDR3 is TGTGCCAGCAGTGTTCCGGGGCCTGGTGAGCTGTTTTTT.

CDR3 sequence: CSVRDAGTEAFF. As DNA, the CDR3 is TGCAGCGTCAGGGATGCGGGCACTGAAGCTTTCTTT. This chain uses TRBV29-1 with TRBJ1-1; possible D gene TRBD1, 5 bases. This CDR3 region has 12 residues. Germline values: CDR1 SQVTM, CDR2 ANQGSEA. V shed 6 bases and J shed 4 bases, with 12 bases lying between them.

The chain couples TRBV3-1 to TRBJ2-5; D gene unclear. With 2 bases removed from V and 2 bases from J, the gap between germline ends came to 9 bases. Looked up from germline, CDR1 is LGHDT and CDR2 is YNNKEL (reference sequence). The CDR3 length is 14 residues. The CDR3: CASSQRQDQETQYF. The DNA of the CDR3 is TGTGCCAGCAGCCAACGGCAGGATCAAGAGACCCAGTACTTC.

This chain joins TRBV30 and TRBJ2-1; tentatively, D is TRBD1 (6 bases). The CDR3 loop spans 13 amino acids. The germline V gene has CDR1 GTSNPN and CDR2 SVGIG (reference sequence). The CDR3 sequence: CASRQETYNEQFF. For the CDR3, the DNA is TGTGCTTCTCGACAGGAGACCTACAATGAGCAGTTCTTC.

A single count supports this clonotype. The rearrangement links TRBV7-9 to TRBJ1-1, with 8 bases fitting TRBD1. The CDR3 sequence is 16 residues long. V dropped 5 bases and J dropped 0; count of bases not matched to a gene: 8. CDR1 SEHNR and CDR2 FQNEAQ come from the germline V gene (reference sequence). In nucleotides, the CDR3 is TGTGCCAGCAGCATAAAGGCGGACAGGGTGAACACTGAAGCTTTCTTT. Translated, it gives CASSIKADRVNTEAFF.

This clonotype was recorded only once. The chain has TRBV18 and TRBJ1-5; D is uncertain. V gave up 9 bases and J gave up 5 bases, with 14 bases separating them. This CDR3 is 13 amino acids long. Per the germline V gene, CDR1 is KGHSH and CDR2 is LQKENI. The CDR3 is CASTPGVDQPQHF. CDR3 DNA: TGTGCCAGTACCCCCGGGGTAGATCAGCCCCAGCATTTT.

V usage is TRBV9 and J usage is TRBJ2-5; D uncertain. The CDR3 sequence is 15 residues long. The V end lost 0 bases, the J end lost 5 bases, and 14 bases lay between the germline ends. CDR1 and CDR2 (germline): SGDLS, YYNGEE. CDR3 nucleotide sequence: TGTGCCAGCAGCGTAGATGGAGACCCGAGGGAGACCCAGTACTTC. Its protein product is CASSVDGDPRETQYF.

V is TRBV4-1 and J is TRBJ2-2; tentatively, D is TRBD1 (5 bases). The CDR3 has 15 residues. CDR1 and CDR2 (germline): MGHRA, YSYEKL. V was trimmed by 5 bases and J by 2 bases, leaving 12 bases between them. CDR3 nucleotide sequence: TGCGCCAGCAGCGTAGACAGTGATAACACCGGGGAGCTGTTTTTT. It translates to CASSVDSDNTGELFF.

V usage is TRBV29-1 and J usage is TRBJ2-3; D tentatively reads TRBD1 or TRBD2 (5 bases each). This CDR3 comprises 12 residues. V dropped 0 bases and J dropped 8 bases, with 9 bases sitting between them. The germline V gene encodes CDR1 SQVTM and CDR2 ANQGSEA. CDR3 loop: CSVEDPGTTQYF. The CDR3 DNA reads TGCAGCGTTGAAGATCCCGGGACTACGCAGTATTTT.

The CDR3 here is CASSLVGPISYEQYF. As DNA, the CDR3 is TGTGCCAGCAGCTTAGTAGGGCCCATCTCCTACGAGCAGTACTTC. The rearrangement links TRBV11-2 to TRBJ2-7; D not resolved. Germline V CDR1 and CDR2: SGHAT, FQNNGV. CDR3 length: 15 amino acids. With 1 base removed from V and 0 bases from J, the gap between germline ends came to 10 bases. The full variable domain, its missing parts supplied by reference TRBV11-2 and TRBJ2-7, is EAGVAQSPRYKIIEKRQSVAFWCNPISGHATLYWYQQILGQGPKLLIQFQNNGVVDDSQLPKDRFSAERLKGVDSTLKIQPAKLEDSAVYLCASSLVGPISYEQYFGPGTRLTVT.

CDR3 loop: CSASAGGPRNEQFF. CDR3 in DNA: TGCAGTGCTAGTGCGGGAGGGCCCCGCAATGAGCAGTTCTTC. The V call is TRBV20-1, the J call TRBJ2-1, with 9 bases that match TRBD2. With V trimmed by 3 bases and J by 6 bases, 6 bases remained unmatched. CDR3 size: 14 residues. Germline V gives CDR1 DFQATT, CDR2 SNEGSKA (reference sequence).